The source of this T cell receptor (beta chain) is a study of blood T cells in healthy people across ages. Across the study: About one barcoded beta molecule per two T cells was captured by template switching. Study-wide results and limits: Versus aged donors, long-lived donors had higher diversity and more naive CD4+ cells.

Every sample gave at least 5 micrograms of total RNA when it was extracted. CDR3 length: 16 amino acids. Trimming took 3 bases from V and 8 from J; bases not matched to a gene: 11. CDR1 SGHKS and CDR2 YYEKEE come from the germline V gene (reference sequence). With a J-beta primer mix and a sample-barcoded 5' primer, a second PCR ran about 7 to 12 cycles. A tag from a template-switch adaptor with 12 random nucleotides marked each cDNA molecule. TCRdb analysed the 5' RACE reads with MiXCR anew, one entry per CDR3 protein. The profile covers about 690,000 distinct CDR3 sequences, with over 40% appearing a single time and 25% to 35% taken by the ten largest. This clonotype was seen only a few times. Its antigen is undetermined.

The TCR sequence derives from an elderly man in good health. What was sequenced was blood. V is TRBV5-5 and J is TRBJ1-4, with 9 nucleotides matching TRBD1. CDR3 in DNA: TGTGCCAGCAGCTCGCTCGTGGGGACAGGGTGGGAAAAACTGTTTTTT. The encoded protein is CASSSLVGTGWEKLFF.